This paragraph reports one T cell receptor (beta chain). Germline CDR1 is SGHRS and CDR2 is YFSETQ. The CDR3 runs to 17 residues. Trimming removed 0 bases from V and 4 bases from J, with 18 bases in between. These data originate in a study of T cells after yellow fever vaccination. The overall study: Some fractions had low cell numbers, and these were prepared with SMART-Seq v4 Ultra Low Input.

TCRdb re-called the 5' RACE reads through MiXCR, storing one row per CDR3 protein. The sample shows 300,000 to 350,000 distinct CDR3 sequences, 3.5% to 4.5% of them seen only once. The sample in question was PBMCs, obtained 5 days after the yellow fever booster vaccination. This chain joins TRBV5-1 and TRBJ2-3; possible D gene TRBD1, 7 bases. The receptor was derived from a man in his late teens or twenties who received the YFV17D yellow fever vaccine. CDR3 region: CASSLDDQGGASDTQYF. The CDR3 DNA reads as TGCGCCAGCAGCTTGGATGACCAGGGGGGCGCATCAGATACGCAGTATTTT.